This TCR beta chain was retrieved from a study of shared clonotypes between healthy human individuals. On this clone itself: What it recognizes is unknown.

Whole-study results and caveats: Lower generation probabilities were found for non-shared clonotypes than for those shared by all four donors. Naive subsets typically showed greater estimated richness than memory subsets.

Naive CD8 cells, CD45RO-negative and positively selected for CCR7, excluded terminally differentiated effector memory CD45RA+ cells. Genomic DNA of every subset was divided equally among multiple immunoSEQ plates. Repertoires were generated with immunoSEQ multiplex PCR, while TCRdb's copy carries only in-frame clones and drops some. The data show 1.5 million to 2.5 million clones, less than 95% seen once. The CDR3 extends over 15 amino acids. V was shortened by 3 bases and J by 2 bases, with 12 bases between the two germline ends. Germline CDR1 and CDR2: MNHEY and SMNVEV (reference sequence). This clonotype was obtained from a man younger than 35 in good health. Sequenced sample: naive CD8+ T cells sorted from blood. The V gene is TRBV27, the J gene TRBJ2-3, with D possibly called TRBD1 or TRBD2 (6 bases each). CDR3 in DNA: TGTGCCAGCAGTTTGGGGGGCTTTACCACAGATACGCAGTATTTT. The encoded protein is CASSLGGFTTDTQYF.